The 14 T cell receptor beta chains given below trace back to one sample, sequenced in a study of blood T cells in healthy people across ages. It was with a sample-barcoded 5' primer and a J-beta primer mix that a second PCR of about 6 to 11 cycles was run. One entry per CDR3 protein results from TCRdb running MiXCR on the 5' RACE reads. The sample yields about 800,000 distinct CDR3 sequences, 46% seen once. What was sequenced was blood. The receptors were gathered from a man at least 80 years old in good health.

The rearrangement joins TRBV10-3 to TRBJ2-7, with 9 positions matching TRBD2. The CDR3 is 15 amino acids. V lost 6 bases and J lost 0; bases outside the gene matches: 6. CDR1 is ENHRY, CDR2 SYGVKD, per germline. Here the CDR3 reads CAISGLAGTSYEQYF. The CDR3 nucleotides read TGTGCCATCAGCGGTCTAGCGGGAACCTCCTACGAGCAGTACTTC.

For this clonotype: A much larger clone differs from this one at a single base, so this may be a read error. In DNA, the CDR3 is TGTGCCACCAGCAGAGGCCGGACTAGCGGGAGACCAGATATGCAGTATTTT. Its protein is CATSRGRTSGRPDMQYF. The V and J genes are TRBV15 and TRBJ2-3; 13 positions agree with TRBD2. CDR1 and CDR2 from the germline V gene are LNHNV and YYDKDF (reference sequence). The CDR3 runs 17 residues.

The CDR3: CASSLAADQETQYF. The DNA for the CDR3 is TGTGCCAGCAGCTTAGCGGCAGACCAAGAGACCCAGTACTTC. The chain carries TRBV7-9 and TRBJ2-5, with D uncertain. Germline CDR1 and CDR2: SEHNR and FQNEAQ (reference sequence). The CDR3 consists of 14 residues. Trimming removed 0 bases at V and 0 bases at J, with 5 bases between.

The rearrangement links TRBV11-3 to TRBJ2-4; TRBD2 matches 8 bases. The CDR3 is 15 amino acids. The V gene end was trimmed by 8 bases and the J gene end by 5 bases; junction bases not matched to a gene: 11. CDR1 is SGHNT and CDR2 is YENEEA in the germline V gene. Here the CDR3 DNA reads TGTGCCAGCCTTCCCCCGGGAGGGCCTGAAAACATTCAGTACTTC. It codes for CASLPPGGPENIQYF.

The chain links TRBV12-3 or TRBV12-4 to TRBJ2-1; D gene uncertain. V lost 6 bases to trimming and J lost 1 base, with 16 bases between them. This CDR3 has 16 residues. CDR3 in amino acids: CASSPFWSGSYNEQFF. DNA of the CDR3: TGTGCCAGCAGCCCGTTTTGGAGTGGGTCCTACAATGAGCAGTTCTTC.

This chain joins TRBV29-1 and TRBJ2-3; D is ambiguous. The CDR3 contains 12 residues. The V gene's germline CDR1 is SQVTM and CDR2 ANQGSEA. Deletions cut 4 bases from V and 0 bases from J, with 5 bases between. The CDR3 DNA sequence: TGCAGCGTTGGTTACAGCACAGATACGCAGTATTTT. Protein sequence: CSVGYSTDTQYF.

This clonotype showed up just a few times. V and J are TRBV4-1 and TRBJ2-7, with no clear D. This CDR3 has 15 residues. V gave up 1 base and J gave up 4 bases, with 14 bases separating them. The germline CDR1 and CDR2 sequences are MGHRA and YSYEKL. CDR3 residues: CASSQVGSMRYEQYF. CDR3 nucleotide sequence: TGCGCCAGCAGCCAAGTGGGCAGCATGAGATACGAGCAGTACTTC.

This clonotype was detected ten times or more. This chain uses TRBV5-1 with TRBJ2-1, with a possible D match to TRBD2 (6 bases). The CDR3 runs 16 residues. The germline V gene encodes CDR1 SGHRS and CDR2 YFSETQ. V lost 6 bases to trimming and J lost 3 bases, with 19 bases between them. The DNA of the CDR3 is TGCGCCAGCACCCGGGGGAGCACAGCAAGCTACAATGAGCAGTTCTTC. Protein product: CASTRGSTASYNEQFF.

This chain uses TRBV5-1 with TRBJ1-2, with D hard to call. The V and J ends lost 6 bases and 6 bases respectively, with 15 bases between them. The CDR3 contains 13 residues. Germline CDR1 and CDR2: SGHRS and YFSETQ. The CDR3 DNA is TGCGCCAGCAACAATGGCGGGGTAGATGGCTACACCTTC. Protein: CASNNGGVDGYTF. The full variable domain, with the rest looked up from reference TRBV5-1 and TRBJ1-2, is KAGVTQTPRYLIKTRGQQVTLSCSPISGHRSVSWYQQTPGQGLQFLFEYFSETQRNKGNFPGRFSGRQFSNSRSEMNVSTLELGDSALYLCASNNGGVDGYTFGSGTRLTVV.

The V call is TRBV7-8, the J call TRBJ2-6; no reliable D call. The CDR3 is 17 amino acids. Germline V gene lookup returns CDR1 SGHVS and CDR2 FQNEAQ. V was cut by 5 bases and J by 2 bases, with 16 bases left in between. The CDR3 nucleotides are TGTGCCAGCAGCCCAAGAGGTATCGAAACTGGGGCCAACGTCCTGACTTTC. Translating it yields CASSPRGIETGANVLTF. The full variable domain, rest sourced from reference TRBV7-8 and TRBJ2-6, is GAGVSQSPRYKVAKRGQDVALRCDPISGHVSLFWYQQALGQGPEFLTYFQNEAQLDKSGLPSDRFFAERPEGSVSTLKIQRTQQEDSAVYLCASSPRGIETGANVLTFGAGSRLTVL.

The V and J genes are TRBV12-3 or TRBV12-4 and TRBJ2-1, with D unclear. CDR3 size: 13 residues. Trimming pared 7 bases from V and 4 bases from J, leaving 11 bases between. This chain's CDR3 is CASTLPIYNEQFF. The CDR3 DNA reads TGTGCCAGCACCCTGCCCATATACAATGAGCAGTTCTTC.

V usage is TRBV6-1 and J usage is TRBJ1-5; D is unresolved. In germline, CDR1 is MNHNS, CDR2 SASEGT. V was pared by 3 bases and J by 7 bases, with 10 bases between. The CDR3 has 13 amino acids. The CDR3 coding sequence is TGTGCCAGCAGTGACGCGGGGAAACAGCCCCAGCATTTT. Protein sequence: CASSDAGKQPQHF.

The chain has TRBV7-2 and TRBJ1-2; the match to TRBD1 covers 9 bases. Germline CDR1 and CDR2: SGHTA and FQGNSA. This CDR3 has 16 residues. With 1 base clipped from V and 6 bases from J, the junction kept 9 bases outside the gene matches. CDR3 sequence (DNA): TGTGCCAGCAGCTTAGGGACAGGGGCCGCTCGGGATGGCTACACCTTC. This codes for CASSLGTGAARDGYTF.

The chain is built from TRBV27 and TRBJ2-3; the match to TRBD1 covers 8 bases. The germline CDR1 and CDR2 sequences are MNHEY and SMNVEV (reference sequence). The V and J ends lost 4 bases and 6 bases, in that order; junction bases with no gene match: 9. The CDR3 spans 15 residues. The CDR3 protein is CASSSRRQGRDTQYF. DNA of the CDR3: TGTGCCAGCAGTTCACGCCGACAGGGGAGGGATACGCAGTATTTT.